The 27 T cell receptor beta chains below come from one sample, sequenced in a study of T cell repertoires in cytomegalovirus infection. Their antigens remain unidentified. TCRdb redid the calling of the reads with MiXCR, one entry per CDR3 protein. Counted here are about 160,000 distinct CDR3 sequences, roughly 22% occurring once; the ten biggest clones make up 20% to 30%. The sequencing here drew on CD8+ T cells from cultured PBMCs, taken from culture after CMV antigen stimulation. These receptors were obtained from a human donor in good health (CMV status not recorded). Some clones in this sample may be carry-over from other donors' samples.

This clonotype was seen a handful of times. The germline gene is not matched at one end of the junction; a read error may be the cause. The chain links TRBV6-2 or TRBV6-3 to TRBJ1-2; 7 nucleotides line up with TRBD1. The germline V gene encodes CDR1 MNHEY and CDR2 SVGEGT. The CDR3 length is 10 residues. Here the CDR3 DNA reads TGTGCCAGCAGTTTCCCCGGGACAGCCTTC. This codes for CASSFPGTAF.

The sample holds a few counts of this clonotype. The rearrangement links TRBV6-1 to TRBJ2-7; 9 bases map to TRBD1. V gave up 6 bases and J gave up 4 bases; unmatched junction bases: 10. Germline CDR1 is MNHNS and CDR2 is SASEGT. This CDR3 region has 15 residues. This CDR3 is CASSDFTGGEYEQYF. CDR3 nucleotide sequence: TGTGCCAGCAGCGACTTTACAGGGGGCGAGTACGAGCAGTACTTC.

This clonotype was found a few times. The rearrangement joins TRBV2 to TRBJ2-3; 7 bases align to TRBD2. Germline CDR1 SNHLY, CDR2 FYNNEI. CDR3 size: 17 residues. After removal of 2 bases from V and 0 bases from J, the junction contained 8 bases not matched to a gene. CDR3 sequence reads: CASSEQRGRLSTDTQYF. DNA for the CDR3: TGTGCCAGCAGTGAACAGCGGGGACGCCTTAGCACAGATACGCAGTATTTT.

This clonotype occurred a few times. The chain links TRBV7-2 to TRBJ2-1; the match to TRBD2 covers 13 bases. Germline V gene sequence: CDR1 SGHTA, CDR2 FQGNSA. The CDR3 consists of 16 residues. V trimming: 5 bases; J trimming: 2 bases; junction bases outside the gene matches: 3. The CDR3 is CASSPLAGGPYNEQFF. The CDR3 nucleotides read TGTGCCAGCAGCCCACTAGCGGGGGGGCCCTACAATGAGCAGTTCTTC.

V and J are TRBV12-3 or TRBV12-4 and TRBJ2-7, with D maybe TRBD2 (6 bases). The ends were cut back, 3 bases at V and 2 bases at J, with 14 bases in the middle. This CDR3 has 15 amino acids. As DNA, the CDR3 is TGTGCCAGCAGTTTGTCTAGCGTGGTAGCCTACGAGCAGTACTTC. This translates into CASSLSSVVAYEQYF.

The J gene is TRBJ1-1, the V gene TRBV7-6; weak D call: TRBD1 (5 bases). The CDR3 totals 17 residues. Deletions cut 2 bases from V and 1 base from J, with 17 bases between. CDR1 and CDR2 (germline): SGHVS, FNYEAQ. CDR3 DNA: TGTGCCAGCAGCTTACCATTGCCACGGGACGGGAACACTGAAGCTTTCTTT. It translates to CASSLPLPRDGNTEAFF.

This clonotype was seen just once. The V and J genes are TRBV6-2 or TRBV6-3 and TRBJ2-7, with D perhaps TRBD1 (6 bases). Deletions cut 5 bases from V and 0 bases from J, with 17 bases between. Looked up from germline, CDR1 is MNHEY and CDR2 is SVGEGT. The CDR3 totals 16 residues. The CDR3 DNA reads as TGTGCCAGCAGTCCGCACCTCGGGACACACTCCTACGAGCAGTACTTC. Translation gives CASSPHLGTHSYEQYF.

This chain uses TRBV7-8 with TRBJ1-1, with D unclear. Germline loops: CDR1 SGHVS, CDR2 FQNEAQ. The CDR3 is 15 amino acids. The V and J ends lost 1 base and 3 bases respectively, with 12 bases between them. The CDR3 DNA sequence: TGTGCCAGCAGCTTAGATGAGGTATTGTACACTGAAGCTTTCTTT. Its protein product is CASSLDEVLYTEAFF.

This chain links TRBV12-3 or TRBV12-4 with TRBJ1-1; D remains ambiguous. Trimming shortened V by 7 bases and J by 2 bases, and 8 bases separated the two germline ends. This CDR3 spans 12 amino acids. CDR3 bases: TGTGCCAGCACGAAAATTAACACTGAAGCTTTCTTT. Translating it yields CASTKINTEAFF.

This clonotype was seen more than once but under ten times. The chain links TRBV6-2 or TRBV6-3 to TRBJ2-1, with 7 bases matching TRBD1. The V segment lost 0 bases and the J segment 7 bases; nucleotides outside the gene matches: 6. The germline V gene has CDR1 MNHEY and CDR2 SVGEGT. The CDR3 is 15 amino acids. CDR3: CASSYSGTAPNEQFF. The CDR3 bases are TGTGCCAGCAGTTACTCGGGGACAGCCCCTAATGAGCAGTTCTTC.

The CDR3 protein is CASSQAGTYNEQFF. The DNA for the CDR3 is TGTGCCAGCAGCCAGGCCGGGACTTACAATGAGCAGTTCTTC. V usage is TRBV14 and J usage is TRBJ2-1; D may be TRBD2 (6 bases). CDR1 and CDR2 from the germline V gene are SGHDN and FVKESK. This CDR3 has 14 amino acids. V gave up 3 bases and J gave up 4 bases, with 10 bases separating them.

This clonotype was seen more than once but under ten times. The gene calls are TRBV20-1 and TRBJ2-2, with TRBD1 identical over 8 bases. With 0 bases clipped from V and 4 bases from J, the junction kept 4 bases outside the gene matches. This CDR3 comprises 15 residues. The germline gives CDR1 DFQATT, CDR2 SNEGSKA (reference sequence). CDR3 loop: CSARDFTGGTGELFF. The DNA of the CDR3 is TGCAGTGCTAGAGATTTCACAGGGGGCACCGGGGAGCTGTTTTTT.

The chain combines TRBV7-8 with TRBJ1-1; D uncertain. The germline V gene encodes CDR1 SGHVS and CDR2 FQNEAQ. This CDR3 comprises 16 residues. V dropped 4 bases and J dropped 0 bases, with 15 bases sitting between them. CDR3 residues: CASSSPDGYMNTEAFF. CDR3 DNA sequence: TGTGCCAGCAGCTCGCCGGACGGATACATGAACACTGAAGCTTTCTTT. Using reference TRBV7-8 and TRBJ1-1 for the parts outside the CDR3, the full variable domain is GAGVSQSPRYKVAKRGQDVALRCDPISGHVSLFWYQQALGQGPEFLTYFQNEAQLDKSGLPSDRFFAERPEGSVSTLKIQRTQQEDSAVYLCASSSPDGYMNTEAFFGQGTRLTVV.

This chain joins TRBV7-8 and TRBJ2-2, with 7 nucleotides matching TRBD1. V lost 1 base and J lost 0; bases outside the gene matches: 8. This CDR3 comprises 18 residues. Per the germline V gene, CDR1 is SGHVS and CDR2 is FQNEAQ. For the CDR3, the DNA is TGTGCCAGCAGCTTAGTTTGGGGGACAGACTCGAACACCGGGGAGCTGTTTTTT. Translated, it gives CASSLVWGTDSNTGELFF.

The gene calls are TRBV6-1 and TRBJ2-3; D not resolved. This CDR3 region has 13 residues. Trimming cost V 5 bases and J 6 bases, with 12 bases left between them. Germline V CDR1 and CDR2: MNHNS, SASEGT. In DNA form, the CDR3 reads TGTGCCAGCAGTCTGTTAGGTTCTGATACGCAGTATTTT. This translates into CASSLLGSDTQYF.

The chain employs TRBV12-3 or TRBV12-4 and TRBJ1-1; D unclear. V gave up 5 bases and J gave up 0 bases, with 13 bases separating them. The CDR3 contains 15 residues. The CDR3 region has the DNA TGTGCCAGCAGTGCCGGGTCCCTCTTGAACACTGAAGCTTTCTTT. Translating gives CASSAGSLLNTEAFF.

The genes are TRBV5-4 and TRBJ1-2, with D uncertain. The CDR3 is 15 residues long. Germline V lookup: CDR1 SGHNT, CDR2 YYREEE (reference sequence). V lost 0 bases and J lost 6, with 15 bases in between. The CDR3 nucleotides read TGTGCCAGCAGCTTGGCCGAGGTGGGTGCGGATGGCTACACCTTC. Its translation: CASSLAEVGADGYTF.

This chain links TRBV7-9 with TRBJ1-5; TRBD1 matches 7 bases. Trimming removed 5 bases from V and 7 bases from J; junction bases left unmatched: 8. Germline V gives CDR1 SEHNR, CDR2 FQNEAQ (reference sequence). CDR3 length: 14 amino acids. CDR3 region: CASSPPDRVQPQHF. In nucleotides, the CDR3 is TGTGCCAGCAGCCCACCAGACAGGGTCCAGCCCCAGCATTTT.

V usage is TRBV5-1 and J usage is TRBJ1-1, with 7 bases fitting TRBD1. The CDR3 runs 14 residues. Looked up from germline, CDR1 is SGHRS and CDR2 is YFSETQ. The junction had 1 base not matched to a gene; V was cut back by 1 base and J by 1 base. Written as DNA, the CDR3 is TGCGCCAGCAGCTTGAGACAGGGGAACACTGAAGCTTTCTTT. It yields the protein CASSLRQGNTEAFF. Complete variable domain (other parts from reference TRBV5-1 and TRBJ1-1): KAGVTQTPRYLIKTRGQQVTLSCSPISGHRSVSWYQQTPGQGLQFLFEYFSETQRNKGNFPGRFSGRQFSNSRSEMNVSTLELGDSALYLCASSLRQGNTEAFFGQGTRLTVV.

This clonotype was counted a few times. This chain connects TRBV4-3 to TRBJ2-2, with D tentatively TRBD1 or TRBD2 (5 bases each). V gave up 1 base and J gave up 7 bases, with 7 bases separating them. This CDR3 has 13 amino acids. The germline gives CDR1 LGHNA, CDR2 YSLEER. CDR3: CASSQGGYGELFF. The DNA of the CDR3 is TGCGCCAGCAGCCAAGGGGGGTACGGGGAGCTGTTTTTT.

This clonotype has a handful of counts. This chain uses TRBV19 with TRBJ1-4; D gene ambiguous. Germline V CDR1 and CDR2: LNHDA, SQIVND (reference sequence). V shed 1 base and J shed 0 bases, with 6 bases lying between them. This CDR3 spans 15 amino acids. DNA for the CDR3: TGTGCCAGTAGTATAGTCTGGCCAACTAATGAAAAACTGTTTTTT. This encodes CASSIVWPTNEKLFF. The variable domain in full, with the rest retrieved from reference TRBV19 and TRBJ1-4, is DGGITQSPKYLFRKEGQNVTLSCEQNLNHDAMYWYRQDPGQGLRLIYYSQIVNDFQKGDIAEGYSVSREKKESFPLTVTSAQKNPTAFYLCASSIVWPTNEKLFFGSGTQLSVL.

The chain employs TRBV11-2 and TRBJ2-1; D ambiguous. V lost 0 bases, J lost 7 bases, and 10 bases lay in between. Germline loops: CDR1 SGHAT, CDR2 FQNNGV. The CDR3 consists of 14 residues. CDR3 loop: CASSLDGVTNEQFF. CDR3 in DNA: TGTGCCAGCAGCTTAGATGGGGTTACGAATGAGCAGTTCTTC. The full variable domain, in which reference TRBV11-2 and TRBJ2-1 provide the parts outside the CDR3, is EAGVAQSPRYKIIEKRQSVAFWCNPISGHATLYWYQQILGQGPKLLIQFQNNGVVDDSQLPKDRFSAERLKGVDSTLKIQPAKLEDSAVYLCASSLDGVTNEQFFGPGTRLTVL.

The DNA of the CDR3 is TGTGCCAGCAGTTACGGAGCAAGGGGTTCACCCCTCCACTTT. Protein: CASSYGARGSPLHF. This chain joins TRBV6-2 or TRBV6-3 and TRBJ1-6; perhaps TRBD1 as D (5 bases). The CDR3 is 14 residues long. CDR1 and CDR2 from the germline V gene are MNHEY and SVGEGT. The V gene lost 2 bases and the J gene lost 9 bases, with 11 bases spanning the gap.

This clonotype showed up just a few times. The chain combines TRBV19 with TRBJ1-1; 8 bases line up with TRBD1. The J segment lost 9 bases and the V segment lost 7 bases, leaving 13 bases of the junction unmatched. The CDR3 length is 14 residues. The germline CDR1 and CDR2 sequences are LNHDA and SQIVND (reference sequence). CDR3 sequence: CASIPPDRADKAFF. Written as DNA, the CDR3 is TGTGCCAGTATCCCTCCGGACAGGGCGGATAAAGCTTTCTTT.

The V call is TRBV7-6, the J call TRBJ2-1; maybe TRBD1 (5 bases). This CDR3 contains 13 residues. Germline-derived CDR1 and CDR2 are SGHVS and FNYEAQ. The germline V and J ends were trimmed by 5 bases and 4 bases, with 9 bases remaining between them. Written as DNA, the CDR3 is TGTGCCAGCAGCCCCTACAGGTACAATGAGCAGTTCTTC. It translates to CASSPYRYNEQFF.

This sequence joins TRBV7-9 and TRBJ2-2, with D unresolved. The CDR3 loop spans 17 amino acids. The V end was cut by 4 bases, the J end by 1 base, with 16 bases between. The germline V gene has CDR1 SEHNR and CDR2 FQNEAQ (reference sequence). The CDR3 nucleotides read TGTGCCAGCAGCTCGTTAAAAGATGTCTGGAACACCGGGGAGCTGTTTTTT. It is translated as CASSSLKDVWNTGELFF.

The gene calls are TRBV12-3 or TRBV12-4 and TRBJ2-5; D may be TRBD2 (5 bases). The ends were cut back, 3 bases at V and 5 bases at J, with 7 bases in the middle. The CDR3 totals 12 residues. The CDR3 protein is CASSFGEETQYF. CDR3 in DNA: TGTGCCAGCAGTTTTGGGGAGGAGACCCAGTACTTC.